This T cell receptor beta chain was sequenced during a study of regulatory T cells in long-lasting Graves disease (TCRdb year 2021). General notes on the study: To count as having persistent Graves' disease, a patient had to have received antithyroid drug treatment for over 5 years with TSH receptor autoantibodies remaining persistently positive. The study was conducted in China and was registered as a clinical trial. A total of around 35 samples underwent TCR sequencing: roughly 13 from persistent and roughly 20 from newly diagnosed Graves' disease patients. Persistent Graves' disease patients were compared with newly diagnosed Graves' disease patients by peripheral blood TCR sequencing and RNA sequencing. On average, persistent Graves' disease patients in the clinical cohort had been on antithyroid drugs for approximately ten years.

Measured from the cysteine to the phenylalanine, the CDR3 is 15 residues long. Solely the CDR3 DNA is kept, with 45 bases framed from the first base. In the germline V gene, CDR1 corresponds to SNHLY and CDR2 to FYNNEI. Compared with germline, V lacks 3 bases and J lacks 7 bases; bases without a gene match: 11. Libraries were constructed by multiplex PCR. Sequencer: Illumina HiSeq 4000. To build TCR beta libraries, CDR3 regions were amplified by Arm-PCR using iRepertoire HTBI primers. PCR products were gel purified before sequencing. The original pipeline was this. Gene usage analysis of CDR3 amino acid clonotypes used the approximately 62 TRBV and around 14 TRBJ segments found across samples. Filtered high-quality paired reads were merged into contigs using COPE and FqMerger. BLAST was used to align contigs to IMGT TRBV, TRBD and TRBJ reference genes, and CDR3 was defined according to IMGT. Any clonotype with a frequency above 0.1% was counted as a highly expanded clone. Shannon entropy was used to measure repertoire diversity, and the Gini coefficient was used to measure V-J evenness. A clonotype found in more than one individual was treated as public. The public reads were reprocessed in TCRdb via fastp at Q25 and MiXCR, keeping in-frame beta chains. For every CDR3 protein sequence, its rows merge into one entry that carries the most common genes and DNA. In this record, the V and J calls reflect TCRdb's handling and not the investigators' own analysis. The sample yields hundreds of thousands of distinct CDR3 sequences; 30% were counted once. The top ten clones comprise about 40% of the sample.

This clonotype was counted ten times or more. Its antigen specificity is not known. No base qualities exist here, and no much larger clone lies one base off it. The paper's findings and limits, for the study overall: Compared with newly diagnosed patients, patients with persistent Graves' disease had lower TCR Shannon entropy and fewer highly expanded clones, which suggests clonal expansion. The study examined only peripheral blood because the primary lesion, thyroid tissue, could not be accessed. Preferential use of TRBV28, TRBJ1-2 and TRBJ2-5 was observed in persistent disease, whereas TRBV20-1 and TRBJ2-1 were favored in newly diagnosed disease. As a limitation, the authors acknowledged that the small sample size may reduce accuracy. Sequencing and analysis were restricted to the TCR beta chain. A larger number of public clonotypes was shared among persistent patients (more than 2,500) than among newly diagnosed patients (about 990).

The time point tag for this specimen amounts to: persistent/refractory GD, antithyroid drugs over 5 years with positive TRAb. For both TCR sequencing and RNA sequencing, RNA was extracted from PBMCs using TRIzol. The diagnosis of Graves' disease followed American Thyroid Association guidelines. Patients were recruited from an endocrinology department in Xi'an, China. Each patient gave approximately 8.8 milliliters of peripheral blood, collected in an EDTA anticoagulant tube. Ficoll Paque Plus density gradient separation was used to isolate PBMCs, and no further T cell sorting was performed. An Agilent 2100 Bioanalyzer and agarose gel were used to check RNA quality, and a NanoDrop 2000 was used to measure RNA concentration.

The receptor was derived from a female donor with Graves disease. The sequencing here drew on peripheral blood mononuclear cells (PBMCs), taken when the disease was refractory, from a patient treated with antithyroid drugs. The rearranged chain carries TRBV2 and TRBJ2-7, and TRBD1 matches 8 of the central bases. The CDR3 in this case is CASSDSGQGNHEQYF. The nucleotide sequence is given as TGTGCCAGCAGTGATAGCGGACAGGGTAATCATGAGCAGTACTTC.